This T cell receptor beta chain comes out of a study of cytomegalovirus exposure and HLA in healthy donors. Overall study results and limits: In vitro, a few CMV-associated chains proved specific for CMV antigens.

V lost 1 base and J 0 bases, leaving 9 bases between the germline ends. Germline V gene data show CDR1 as SEHNR and CDR2 as FQNEAQ (reference sequence). CDR3 length: 16 residues. Details on this clone: Its antigen is not identified.

The PCR ran on 60 Vbeta and 13 Jbeta primers. The method was immunoSEQ multiplex PCR; TCRdb's version includes in-frame clones alone and lacks a portion of them. The repertoire has about 85,000 clones, roughly 80% of them found once; the top ten carry about 30%. The sample consisted of PBMCs. The sequence was collected from a man aged 50 or older in good health and CMV-seropositive. This sequence joins TRBV7-9 and TRBJ2-2; D might be TRBD2 (6 bases). The CDR3 DNA follows: TGTGCCAGCAGCTTAGTTAGCGGAGCGAACACCGGGGAGCTGTTTTTT. Amino acid sequence: CASSLVSGANTGELFF.